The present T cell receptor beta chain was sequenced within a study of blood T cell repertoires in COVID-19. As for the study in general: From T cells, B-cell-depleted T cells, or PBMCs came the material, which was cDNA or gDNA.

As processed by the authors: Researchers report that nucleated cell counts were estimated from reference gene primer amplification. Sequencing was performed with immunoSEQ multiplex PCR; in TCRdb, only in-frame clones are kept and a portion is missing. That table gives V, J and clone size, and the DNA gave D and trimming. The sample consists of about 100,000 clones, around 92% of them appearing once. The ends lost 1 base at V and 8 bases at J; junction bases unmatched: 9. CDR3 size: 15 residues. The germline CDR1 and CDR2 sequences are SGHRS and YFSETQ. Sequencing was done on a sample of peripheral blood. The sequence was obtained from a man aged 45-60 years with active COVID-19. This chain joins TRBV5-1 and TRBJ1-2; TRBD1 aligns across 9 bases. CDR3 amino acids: CASSLTRGQGKGYTF. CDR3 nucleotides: TGCGCCAGCAGCTTGACAAGGGGACAGGGTAAAGGCTACACCTTC.